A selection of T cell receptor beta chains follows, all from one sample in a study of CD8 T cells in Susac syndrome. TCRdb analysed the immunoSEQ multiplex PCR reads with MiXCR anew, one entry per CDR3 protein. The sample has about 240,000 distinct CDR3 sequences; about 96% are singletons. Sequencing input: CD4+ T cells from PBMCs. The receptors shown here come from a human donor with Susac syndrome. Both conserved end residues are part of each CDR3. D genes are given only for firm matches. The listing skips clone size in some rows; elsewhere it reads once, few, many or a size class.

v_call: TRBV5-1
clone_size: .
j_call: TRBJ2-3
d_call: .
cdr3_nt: TGCGCCAGCAGCTGGACCCGGGGGCCGTCAAGGGCCCACACAGATACGCAGTATTTT
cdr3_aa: CASSWTRGPSRAHTDTQYF

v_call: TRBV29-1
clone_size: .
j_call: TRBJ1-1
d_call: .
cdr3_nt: TGCAGCGTTGCTCAGGGGCTGAACACTGAAGCTTTCTTT
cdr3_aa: CSVAQGLNTEAFF

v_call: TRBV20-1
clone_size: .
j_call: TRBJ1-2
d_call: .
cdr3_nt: TGCAGTGCTAGAGATCTTGACAGGCTAGCCGGCTACACCTTC
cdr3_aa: CSARDLDRLAGYTF

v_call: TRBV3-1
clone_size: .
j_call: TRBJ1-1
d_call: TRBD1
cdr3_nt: TGTGCCAGCAGTCCGGGACAGGGGGCGAACACTGAAGCTTTCTTT
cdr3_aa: CASSPGQGANTEAFF

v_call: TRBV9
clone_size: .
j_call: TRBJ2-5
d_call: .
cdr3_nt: TGTGCCAGCAGCGTATTCCGTGGAGGACAAGAGACCCAGTACTTC
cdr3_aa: CASSVFRGGQETQYF

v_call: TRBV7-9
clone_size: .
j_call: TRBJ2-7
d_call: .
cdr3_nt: TGTGCCACCGGGACGGAGGACTACGAGCAGTACTTC
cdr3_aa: CATGTEDYEQYF

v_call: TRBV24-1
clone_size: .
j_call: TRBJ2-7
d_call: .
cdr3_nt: TGTGCCACCAGTGATCCCAACCGTGGGGAGCAGTACTTC
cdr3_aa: CATSDPNRGEQYF

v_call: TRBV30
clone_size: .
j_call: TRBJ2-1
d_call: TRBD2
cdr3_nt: TGTGCCTCACGGGAGGGACCCAATGAGCAGTTCTTC
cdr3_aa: CASREGPNEQFF

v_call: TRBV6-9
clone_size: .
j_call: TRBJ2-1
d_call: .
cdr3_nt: TGTGCCAGCAGTTACCCCAGAAGGAGGGAGACAGGCTCCTACAATGAGCAGTTCTTC
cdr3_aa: CASSYPRRRETGSYNEQFF

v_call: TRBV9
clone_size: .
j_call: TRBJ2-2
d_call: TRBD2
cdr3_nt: TGTGCCAGCAGCGTCGCGGGAGGGAGGTACACCGGGGAGCTGTTTTTT
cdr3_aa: CASSVAGGRYTGELFF

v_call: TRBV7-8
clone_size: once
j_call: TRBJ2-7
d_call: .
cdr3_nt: TGTGCCAGCAGCTTAGAACAAGCGGACAAGGACTACGAGCAGTACTTC
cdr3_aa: CASSLEQADKDYEQYF

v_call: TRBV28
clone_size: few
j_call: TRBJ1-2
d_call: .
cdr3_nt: TGTGCCAGCCGACCCGGGGGAGCTAACTATGGCTACACCTTC
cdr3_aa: CASRPGGANYGYTF

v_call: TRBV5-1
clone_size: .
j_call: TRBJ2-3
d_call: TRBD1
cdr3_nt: TGCGCCAGCACCGGGACAGGGACAGATACGCAGTATTTT
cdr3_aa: CASTGTGTDTQYF

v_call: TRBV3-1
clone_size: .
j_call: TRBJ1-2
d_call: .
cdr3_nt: TGTGCCAGCACTAACGGGGGGGGCCATGGCTACACCTTC
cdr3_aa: CASTNGGGHGYTF

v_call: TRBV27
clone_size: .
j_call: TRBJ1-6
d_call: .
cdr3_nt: TGTGCCAGCAGTTTAAGGCCCTCGGGGCAGCTCGGAAATTCACCCCTCCACTTT
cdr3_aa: CASSLRPSGQLGNSPLHF

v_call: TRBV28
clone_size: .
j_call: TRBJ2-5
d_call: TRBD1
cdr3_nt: TGTGCCAGCAGTTTACAGGGGCAGGGGGAGAAAGAGACCCAGTACTTC
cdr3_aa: CASSLQGQGEKETQYF

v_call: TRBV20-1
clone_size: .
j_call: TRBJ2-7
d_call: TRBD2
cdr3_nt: TGCAGTGCATATAGCGGGGTCTCCTACGAGCAGTACTTC
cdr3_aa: CSAYSGVSYEQYF

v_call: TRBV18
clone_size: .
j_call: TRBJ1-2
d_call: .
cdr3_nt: TGTGCCAGCTCACCAATTGACGGGTCTAACTATGGCTACACCTTC
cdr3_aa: CASSPIDGSNYGYTF

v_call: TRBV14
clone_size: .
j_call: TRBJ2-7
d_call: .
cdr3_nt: TGTGCCAGCAGCCAATCGCTACTACGCGAGCAGTACTTC
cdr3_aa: CASSQSLLREQYF

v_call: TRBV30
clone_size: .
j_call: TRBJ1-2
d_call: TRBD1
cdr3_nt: TGTGCCTGGAGTTTTCCGGGACAGAAGTATGGCTACACCTTC
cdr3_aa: CAWSFPGQKYGYTF

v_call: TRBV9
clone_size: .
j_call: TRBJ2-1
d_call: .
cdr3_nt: TGTGCCAGCAGCGTAGGGACCTCGTGGGAGCAGTTCTTC
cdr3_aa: CASSVGTSWEQFF

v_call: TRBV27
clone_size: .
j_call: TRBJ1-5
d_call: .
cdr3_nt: TGTGCCAGCAGTCCCTGGATCGACAATCGGCCCCAGCATTTT
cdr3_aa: CASSPWIDNRPQHF

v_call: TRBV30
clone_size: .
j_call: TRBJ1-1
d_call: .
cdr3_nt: TGTGCCTGGAGTCTCGGGTTCGGACCAGGAGATGAAGCTTTCTTT
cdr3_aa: CAWSLGFGPGDEAFF

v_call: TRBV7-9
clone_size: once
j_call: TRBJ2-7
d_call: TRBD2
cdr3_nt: TGTGCCAGCAGCCCGAGTGGGGTAGCGGGCCCTGCGTCCTACGAGCAGTACTTC
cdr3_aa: CASSPSGVAGPASYEQYF

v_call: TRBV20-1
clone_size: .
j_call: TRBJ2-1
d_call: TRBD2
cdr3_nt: TGCAGTGCCCCTCTAGCGGGAAGGCCAGGGGAGCAGTTCTTC
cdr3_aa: CSAPLAGRPGEQFF

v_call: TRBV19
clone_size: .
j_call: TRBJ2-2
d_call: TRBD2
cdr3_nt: TGTGCCAGTTTGAGGCGCGGGGGCACCGGGGAGCTGTTTTTT
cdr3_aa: CASLRRGGTGELFF

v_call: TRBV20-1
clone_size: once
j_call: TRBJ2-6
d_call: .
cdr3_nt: TGCAGTGCTAGAGGTAGGGCAGGGGCAACCTCTGGGGCCAACGTCCTGACTTTC
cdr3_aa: CSARGRAGATSGANVLTF

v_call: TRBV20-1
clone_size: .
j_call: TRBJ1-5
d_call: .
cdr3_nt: TGCAGTGCTAGGACTAGGAGCAATCAGCCCCAGCATTTT
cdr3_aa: CSARTRSNQPQHF

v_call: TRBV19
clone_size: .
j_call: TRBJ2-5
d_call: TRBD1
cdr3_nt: TGTGCCAGTAGTGCGACAGGGTCAGAGACCCAGTACTTC
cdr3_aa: CASSATGSETQYF

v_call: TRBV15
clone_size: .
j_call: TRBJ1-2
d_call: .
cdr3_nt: TGTGCCACCAGCAGAGATATGGGACGCTATGGCTACACCTTC
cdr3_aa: CATSRDMGRYGYTF

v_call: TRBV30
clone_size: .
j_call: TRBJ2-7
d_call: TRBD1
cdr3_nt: TGTGCCTGGAAGGGGGCCAGACTCGGCGAGCAGTACTTC
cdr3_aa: CAWKGARLGEQYF

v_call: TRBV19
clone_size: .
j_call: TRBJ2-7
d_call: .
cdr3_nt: TGTGCCAGTAGTATTACCGCCCAGTCCTACGAGCAGTACTTC
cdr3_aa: CASSITAQSYEQYF

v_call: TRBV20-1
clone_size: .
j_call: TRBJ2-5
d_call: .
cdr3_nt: TGCAGTGCTAGCGAGGGGCTGGAGACCCAGTACTTC
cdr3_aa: CSASEGLETQYF

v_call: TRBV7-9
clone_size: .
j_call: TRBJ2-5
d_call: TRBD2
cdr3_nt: TGTGCCAGCAGCTTTACGGGAGGGCCCGGTGAGACCCAGTACTTC
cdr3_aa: CASSFTGGPGETQYF

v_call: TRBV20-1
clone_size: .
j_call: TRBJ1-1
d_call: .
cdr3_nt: TGCAGTGCGACCCCAGGATTTATGAACACTGAAGCTTTCTTT
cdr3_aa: CSATPGFMNTEAFF

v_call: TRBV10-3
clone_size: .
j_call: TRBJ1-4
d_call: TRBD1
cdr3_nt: TGTGCCATCAGGGACAGGGGGCAAGAAAAACTGTTTTTT
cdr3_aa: CAIRDRGQEKLFF

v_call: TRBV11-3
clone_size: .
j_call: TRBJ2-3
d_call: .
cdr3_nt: TGTACCAGCACTCTGGAGGGCGGGAGCACAGATACGCAGTATTTT
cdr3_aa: CTSTLEGGSTDTQYF

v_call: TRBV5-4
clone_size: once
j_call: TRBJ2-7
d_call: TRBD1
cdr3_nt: TGTGCCAGCAGCTCGGGACAGGGGGTGGTCTACGAGCAGTACTTC
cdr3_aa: CASSSGQGVVYEQYF

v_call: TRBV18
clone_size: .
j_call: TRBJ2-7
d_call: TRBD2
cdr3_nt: TGTGCCAGCTCACCAATGGCGGGAGGGCCCGACGAGCAGTACTTC
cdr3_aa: CASSPMAGGPDEQYF

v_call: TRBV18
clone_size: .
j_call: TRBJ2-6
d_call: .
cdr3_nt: TGTGCCAGCTCACCTTTACAGGGTTCTGGGGCCAACGTCCTGACTTTC
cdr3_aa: CASSPLQGSGANVLTF

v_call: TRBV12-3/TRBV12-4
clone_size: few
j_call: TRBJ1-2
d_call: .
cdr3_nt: TGTGCCAGCAGTTCCCTTAACTATGGCTACACCTTC
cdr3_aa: CASSSLNYGYTF

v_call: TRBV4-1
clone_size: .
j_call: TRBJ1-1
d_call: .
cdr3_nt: TGCGCCAGCAGCCAATGGGGGACTGAAGCTTTCTTT
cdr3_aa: CASSQWGTEAFF

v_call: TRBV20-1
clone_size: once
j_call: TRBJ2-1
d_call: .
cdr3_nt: TGCAGTGCCCCGGACAGAGGCAATGAGCAGTTCTTC
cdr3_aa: CSAPDRGNEQFF

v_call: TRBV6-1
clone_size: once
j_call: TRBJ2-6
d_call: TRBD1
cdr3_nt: TGTGCCAGCACCGAGGGACAGGGAAAGGCTGGGGCCAACGTCCTGACTTTC
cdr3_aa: CASTEGQGKAGANVLTF

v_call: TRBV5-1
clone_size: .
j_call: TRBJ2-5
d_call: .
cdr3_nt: TGCGCCAGCAGCCGGTCCCAAGAGACCCAGTACTTC
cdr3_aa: CASSRSQETQYF

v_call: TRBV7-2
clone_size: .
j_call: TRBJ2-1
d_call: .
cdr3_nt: TGTGCCAGCAGCTTACCTGGCAGGGTAGGGCAGTTCTTC
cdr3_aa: CASSLPGRVGQFF

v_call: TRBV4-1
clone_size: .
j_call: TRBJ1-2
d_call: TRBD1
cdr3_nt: TGCGCCAGCAGCCTGGGACAGGGGGCCACTAGGGGCTACACCTTC
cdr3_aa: CASSLGQGATRGYTF

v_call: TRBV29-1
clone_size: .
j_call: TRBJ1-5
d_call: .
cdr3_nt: TGCAGCGTTGTGGAGGAGCTCGATCAGCCCCAGCATTTT
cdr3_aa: CSVVEELDQPQHF

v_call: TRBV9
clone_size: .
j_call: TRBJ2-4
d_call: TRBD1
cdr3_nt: TGTGCCAGCAGCACCGCACCACAGGGGGCTACGGACATTCAGTACTTC
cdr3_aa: CASSTAPQGATDIQYF

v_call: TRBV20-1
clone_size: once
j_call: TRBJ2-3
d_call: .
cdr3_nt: TGCAGTGCCTCTTTGGCGCAGTATTTT
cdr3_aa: CSASLAQYF

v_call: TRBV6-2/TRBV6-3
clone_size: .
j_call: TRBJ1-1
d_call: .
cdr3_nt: TGTGCCAGCGGATCTACCGGGGGCACTGAAGCTTTCTTT
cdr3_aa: CASGSTGGTEAFF

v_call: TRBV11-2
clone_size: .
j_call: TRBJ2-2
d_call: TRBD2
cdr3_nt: TGTGCCAGCAGCTTAGGTTACCGACTAGCGGGAAACACCGGGGAGCTGTTTTTT
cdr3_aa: CASSLGYRLAGNTGELFF

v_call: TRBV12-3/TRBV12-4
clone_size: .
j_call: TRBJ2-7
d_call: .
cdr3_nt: TGTGCCAACAGCCTAGTGGGCCCCTGGGGTTACGAGCAGTACTTC
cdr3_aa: CANSLVGPWGYEQYF

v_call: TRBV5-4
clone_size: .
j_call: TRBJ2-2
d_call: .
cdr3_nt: TGTGTCAGCAGCCCGAACACCGGGGAGCTGTTTTTT
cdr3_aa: CVSSPNTGELFF